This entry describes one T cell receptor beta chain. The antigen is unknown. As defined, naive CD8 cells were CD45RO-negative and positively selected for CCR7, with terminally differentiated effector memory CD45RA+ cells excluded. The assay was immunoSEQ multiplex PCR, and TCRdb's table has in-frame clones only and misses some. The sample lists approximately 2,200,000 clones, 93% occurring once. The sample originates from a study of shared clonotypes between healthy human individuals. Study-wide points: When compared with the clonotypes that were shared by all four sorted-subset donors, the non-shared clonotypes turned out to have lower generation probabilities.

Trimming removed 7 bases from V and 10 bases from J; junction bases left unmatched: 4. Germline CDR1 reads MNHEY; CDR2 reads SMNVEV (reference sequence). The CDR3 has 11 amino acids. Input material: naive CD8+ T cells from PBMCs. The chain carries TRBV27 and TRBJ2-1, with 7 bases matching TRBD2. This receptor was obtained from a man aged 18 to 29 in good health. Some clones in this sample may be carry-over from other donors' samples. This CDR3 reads CASTNGREQFF. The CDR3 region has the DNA TGTGCCAGCACTAACGGGAGGGAGCAGTTCTTC.